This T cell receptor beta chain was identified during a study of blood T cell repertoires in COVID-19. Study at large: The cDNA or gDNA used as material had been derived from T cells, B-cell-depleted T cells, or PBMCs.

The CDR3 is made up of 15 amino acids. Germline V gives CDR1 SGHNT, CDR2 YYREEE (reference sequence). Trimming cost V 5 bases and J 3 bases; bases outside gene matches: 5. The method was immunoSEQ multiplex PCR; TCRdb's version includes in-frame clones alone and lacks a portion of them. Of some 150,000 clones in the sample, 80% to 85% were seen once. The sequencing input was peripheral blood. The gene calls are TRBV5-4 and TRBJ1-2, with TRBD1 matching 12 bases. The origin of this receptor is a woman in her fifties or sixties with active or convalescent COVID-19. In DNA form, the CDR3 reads TGTGCCAGCAGACCCGGGACAGGGGGCTACTATGGCTACACCTTC. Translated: CASRPGTGGYYGYTF.